The clone carrying this T cell receptor (beta chain) was detected only once. The V segment lost 11 bases and the J segment 4 bases; nucleotides outside the gene matches: 5. The CDR3 loop spans 12 amino acids. Per germline, CDR1 MNHEY and CDR2 SVGAGI. This sample stems from a study of blood T cell repertoires in COVID-19. Study overall: In each case, the material was cDNA or gDNA derived from T cells, B-cell-depleted T cells, or PBMCs.

Only in-frame clones appear in the TCRdb table, and some are missing; sequencing was by immunoSEQ multiplex PCR. The table shows some 150,000 clones, with about nine tenths occurring only once. The receptor was derived from an older woman with active or convalescent COVID-19. The rearrangement joins TRBV6-5 to TRBJ1-1; 9 nucleotides align to TRBD1. The specimen was peripheral blood. The CDR3 nucleotides read TGTGCCGTACAGGGGGCTGGCACTGAAGCTTTCTTT. Protein sequence: CAVQGAGTEAFF.